Shown below are 7 T cell receptor beta chains from a single sample sequenced in a study of control samples from healthy donors and cancer patients. Some clones are missing from TCRdb's copy, which holds only in-frame ones; the method was immunoSEQ multiplex PCR. This table holds 150,000 to 200,000 clones, 85% to 95% found once. What was sequenced was blood. The receptor source for this set is a woman under 30 in good health.

This rearrangement joins TRBV28 to TRBJ1-3; D may be TRBD1 (6 bases). From germline, CDR1 is MDHEN and CDR2 SYDVKM. Trimming stripped 5 bases from V and 0 bases from J, with 11 bases between. There are 15 residues in the CDR3. CDR3 sequence (DNA): TGTGCCAGCAGTCACACAGGGCACTCTGGAAACACCATATATTTT. It is translated as CASSHTGHSGNTIYF.

The chain recombines TRBV7-9 with TRBJ1-4; tentatively, D is TRBD1 (5 bases). CDR3 length: 15 amino acids. V was cut by 5 bases and J by 7 bases, with 17 bases left in between. Per the germline V gene, CDR1 is SEHNR and CDR2 is FQNEAQ (reference sequence). The CDR3, as DNA: TGTGCCAGCAGCCCCCCCGCGCAGGGAGTTGAAAAACTGTTTTTT. Its protein product is CASSPPAQGVEKLFF.

The chain is built from TRBV28 and TRBJ1-5, with D tentatively TRBD1 (5 bases). The length of the CDR3 is 15 residues. Germline values: CDR1 MDHEN, CDR2 SYDVKM. The V and J ends lost 3 bases and 2 bases respectively, with 11 bases between them. This CDR3 reads CASSFGGMGNQPQHF. Written as DNA, the CDR3 is TGTGCCAGCAGTTTCGGGGGAATGGGCAATCAGCCCCAGCATTTT.

V gene TRBV6-1 combines with J gene TRBJ1-5; D is ambiguous. Trimming left V 2 bases short and J 12 bases short, with 8 bases between. Germline V gene data show CDR1 as MNHNS and CDR2 as SASEGT. The CDR3 totals 11 residues. Here the CDR3 DNA reads TGTGCCAGCAGTGAACAGGAGCACCAGCATTTT. Translation: CASSEQEHQHF.

This clone was seen once. This rearrangement joins TRBV6-5 to TRBJ2-3; a weak D match, TRBD1 (6 bases). There are 16 residues in the CDR3. CDR1 and CDR2 from the germline V gene are MNHEY and SVGAGI. The germline V and J ends were trimmed by 1 base and 6 bases, with 17 bases remaining between them. The CDR3 is CASSYLHGTPPDTQYF. Here the CDR3 DNA reads TGTGCCAGCAGTTACTTACATGGGACACCCCCGGATACGCAGTATTTT.

The rearrangement links TRBV18 to TRBJ1-2; D gene ambiguous. V lost 2 bases to trimming and J lost 8 bases, with 15 bases between them. CDR1 is KGHSH and CDR2 is LQKENI in the germline V gene. CDR3 length: 14 residues. The CDR3 bases are TGTGCCAGCTCACCATCGGCCTCATTGGGCGGCTACACCTTC. Amino acids: CASSPSASLGGYTF. The variable domain in full, with the rest retrieved from reference TRBV18 and TRBJ1-2, is NAGVMQNPRHLVRRRGQEARLRCSPMKGHSHVYWYRQLPEEGLKFMVYLQKENIIDESGMPKERFSAEFPKEGPSILRIQQVVRGDSAAYFCASSPSASLGGYTFGSGTRLTVV.

This clone was detected only once. The J gene is TRBJ1-1, the V gene TRBV7-2, with TRBD1 matching over 8 bases. The V segment lost 2 bases and the J segment 5 bases; nucleotides outside the gene matches: 7. The CDR3 loop spans 15 amino acids. CDR1 and CDR2 (germline): SGHTA, FQGNSA. The CDR3 is CASSLSQTGVTEAFF. The CDR3 DNA follows: TGTGCCAGCAGCTTAAGCCAGACAGGGGTGACTGAAGCTTTCTTT.